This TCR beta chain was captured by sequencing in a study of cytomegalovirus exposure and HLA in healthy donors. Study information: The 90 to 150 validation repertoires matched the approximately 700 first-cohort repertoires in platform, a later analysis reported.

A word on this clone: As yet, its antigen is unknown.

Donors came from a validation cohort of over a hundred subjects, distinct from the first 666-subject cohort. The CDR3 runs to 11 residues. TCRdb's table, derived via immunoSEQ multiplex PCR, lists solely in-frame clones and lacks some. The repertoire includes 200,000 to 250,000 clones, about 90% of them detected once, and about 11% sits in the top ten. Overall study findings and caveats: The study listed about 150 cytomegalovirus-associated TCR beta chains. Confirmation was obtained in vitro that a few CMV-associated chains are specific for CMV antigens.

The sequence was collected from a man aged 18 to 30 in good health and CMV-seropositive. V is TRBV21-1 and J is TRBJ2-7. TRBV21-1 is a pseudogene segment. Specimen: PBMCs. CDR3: CASSKFYEQYF. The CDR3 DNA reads TGTGCCAGCAGCAAATTCTACGAGCAGTACTTC.